These 6 T cell receptor beta chains were all obtained from the same sample, sequenced in a study of blood T cells in healthy people across ages. With a J-beta primer mix and a sample-barcoded 5' primer, a second PCR ran about 7 to 12 cycles. MiXCR, applied by TCRdb to the 5' RACE reads, yields one record per CDR3 protein. Of about 1.1 million distinct CDR3 sequences in the sample, more than 30% were seen once. The sample consisted of blood. Every receptor here comes from a man aged 18 to 29 in good health.

V is TRBV4-2 and J is TRBJ2-1, with TRBD1 matching 11 bases. Trimming cost V 0 bases and J 0 bases; bases outside gene matches: 10. This CDR3 has 20 amino acids. CDR1 and CDR2 (germline): LGHNA, YNFKEQ. This chain's CDR3 is CASSQDQGTGGLISYNEQFF. DNA for the CDR3: TGTGCCAGCAGCCAAGATCAGGGGACAGGGGGTCTCATCTCCTACAATGAGCAGTTCTTC.

Here the CDR3 DNA reads TGCGCCAGCAGCTTGGTAGCAGCTGGGGCCAACGTCCTGACTTTC. Its protein is CASSLVAAGANVLTF. The chain uses TRBV5-1 and TRBJ2-6; D gene unclear. The germline V gene encodes CDR1 SGHRS and CDR2 YFSETQ. Trimming left V 0 bases short and J 2 bases short, with 6 bases between. The CDR3 totals 15 residues.

This clonotype was detected a few times. V gene TRBV4-3 combines with J gene TRBJ2-1; D is unresolved. Between the trimmed V and J ends, which lost 1 base and 6 bases, there was a span of 10 bases. This CDR3 is built from 14 residues. Germline CDR1 and CDR2: LGHNA and YSLEER. The DNA for the CDR3 is TGCGCCAGCAGCCAAGGTGGTGCCTTCAATGAGCAGTTCTTC. Protein product: CASSQGGAFNEQFF.

A few counts support this clonotype. The V call is TRBV2, the J call TRBJ2-4; D is ambiguous. The CDR3 runs 19 residues. V was trimmed by 4 bases and J by 0 bases, leaving 22 bases between them. Germline assignment: CDR1 SNHLY and CDR2 FYNNEI. The CDR3 reads CASSAEQGPKLAAKNIQYF. The CDR3 DNA reads as TGTGCCAGCAGTGCTGAGCAAGGTCCTAAGTTAGCAGCCAAAAACATTCAGTACTTC.

This clonotype is a singleton in its sample. The CDR3 loop is CASSPREGQGSYNSPLHF. The CDR3 DNA sequence: TGTGCCAGCAGCCCTAGGGAAGGACAGGGGTCCTATAATTCACCCCTCCACTTT. The gene calls are TRBV11-2 and TRBJ1-6, with TRBD1 identical over 9 bases. Germline CDR1 reads SGHAT; CDR2 reads FQNNGV. This CDR3 spans 18 amino acids. V was clipped by 5 bases and J by 1 base; unmatched bases: 9.

The V call is TRBV2, the J call TRBJ1-5, with D tentatively TRBD1 (6 bases). This CDR3 has 14 residues. From germline, CDR1 is SNHLY and CDR2 FYNNEI. V lost 8 bases to trimming and J lost 3 bases, with 14 bases between them. CDR3 DNA sequence: TGTGCCAGCGGGGGGCGAGGCGACAATCAGCCCCAGCATTTT. Translated, it gives CASGGRGDNQPQHF.